Here is one T cell receptor (beta chain) with its context. What it binds is unknown. The protocol was immunoSEQ multiplex PCR, while the TCRdb copy is restricted to in-frame clones and leaves out a portion. The sample carries around 650,000 clones, roughly 96% recorded once. The naive CD8 fraction comprised CD45RO-negative cells positively selected for CCR7 and excluded terminally differentiated effector memory CD45RA+ cells. Recent acute infections and vaccinations were absent in the healthy HIV-negative adult donors. The sample belongs to a study of shared clonotypes between healthy human individuals. General observations from the study: Among donors, sharing of clonotypes was expected to be affected by sequencing depth.

The CDR3 extends over 13 amino acids. Trimming removed 5 bases at V and 2 bases at J, with 10 bases between. Germline CDR1 reads MNHEY; CDR2 reads SMNVEV (reference sequence). Material: naive CD8+ T cells sorted from blood. The chain has TRBV27 and TRBJ2-7, with D tentatively TRBD1 (6 bases). The TCR was taken from a young woman in good health. The CDR3 here is CASSTTGPYEQYF. The CDR3 DNA reads TGTGCCAGCAGTACTACAGGGCCCTACGAGCAGTACTTC.